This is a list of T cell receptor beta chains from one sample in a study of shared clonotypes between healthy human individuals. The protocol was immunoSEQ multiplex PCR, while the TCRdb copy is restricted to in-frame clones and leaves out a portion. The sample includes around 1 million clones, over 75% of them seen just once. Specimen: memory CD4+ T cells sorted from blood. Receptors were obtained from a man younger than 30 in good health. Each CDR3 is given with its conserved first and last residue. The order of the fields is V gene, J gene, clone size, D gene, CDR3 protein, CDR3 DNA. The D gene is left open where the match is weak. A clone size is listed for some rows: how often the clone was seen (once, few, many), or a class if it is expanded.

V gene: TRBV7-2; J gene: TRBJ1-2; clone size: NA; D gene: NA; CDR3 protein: CASSERALNYGYTF; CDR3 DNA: TGTGCCAGCAGCGAACGGGCGCTAAACTATGGCTACACCTTC
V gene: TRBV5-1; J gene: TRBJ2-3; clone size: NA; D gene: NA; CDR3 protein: CASSGGDTDTQYF; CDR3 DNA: TGCGCCAGCAGCGGGGGAGACACAGATACGCAGTATTTT
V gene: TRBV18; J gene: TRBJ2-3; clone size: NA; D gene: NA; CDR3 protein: CASSDRGADTQYF; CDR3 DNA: TGTGCCAGCTCAGACCGAGGGGCAGATACGCAGTATTTT
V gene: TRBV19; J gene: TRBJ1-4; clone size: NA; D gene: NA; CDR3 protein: CAIRRGEKLFF; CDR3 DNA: TGTGCCATCCGAAGAGGAGAAAAACTGTTTTTT
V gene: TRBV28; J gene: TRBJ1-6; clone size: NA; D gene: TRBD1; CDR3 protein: CASSPGQGWSPLHF; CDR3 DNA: TGTGCCAGCAGCCCGGGACAGGGGTGGTCACCCCTCCACTTT
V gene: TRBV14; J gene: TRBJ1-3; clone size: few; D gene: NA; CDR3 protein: CASSQVRAGRGVGTIYF; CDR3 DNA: TGTGCCAGCAGCCAAGTACGAGCAGGGAGAGGAGTAGGCACCATATATTTT
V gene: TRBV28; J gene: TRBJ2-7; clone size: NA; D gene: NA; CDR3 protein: CASSLFSELREQYF; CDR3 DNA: TGTGCCAGCAGTTTATTTTCAGAGTTAAGGGAGCAGTACTTC
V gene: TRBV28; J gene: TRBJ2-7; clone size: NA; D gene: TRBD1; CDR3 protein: CASSSSGQGRYKQYF; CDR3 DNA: TGTGCCAGCAGTTCCTCGGGACAGGGGAGGTACAAGCAGTACTTC
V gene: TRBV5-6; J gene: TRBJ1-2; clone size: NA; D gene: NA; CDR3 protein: CASSWTTGAVNYGYTF; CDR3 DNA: TGTGCCAGCAGCTGGACGACAGGAGCCGTTAACTATGGCTACACCTTC
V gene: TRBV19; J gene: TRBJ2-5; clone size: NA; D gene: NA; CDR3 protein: CASNQGGYETQYF; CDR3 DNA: TGTGCCAGTAACCAGGGGGGGTACGAGACCCAGTACTTC
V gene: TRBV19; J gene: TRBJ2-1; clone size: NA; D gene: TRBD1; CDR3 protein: CASTPDRGNEQFF; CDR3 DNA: TGTGCCAGTACCCCTGACAGGGGCAATGAGCAGTTCTTC
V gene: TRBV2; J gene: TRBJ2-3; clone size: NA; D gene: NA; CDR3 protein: CASRPPGTDTQYF; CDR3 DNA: TGTGCCAGCAGGCCTCCCGGCACAGATACGCAGTATTTT
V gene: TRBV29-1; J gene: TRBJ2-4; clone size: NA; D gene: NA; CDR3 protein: CSVELGRAKNIQYF; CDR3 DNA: TGCAGCGTTGAACTGGGGAGGGCCAAAAACATTCAGTACTTC
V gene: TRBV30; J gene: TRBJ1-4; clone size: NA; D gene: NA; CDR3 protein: CAWRDSPNEKLFF; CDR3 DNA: TGTGCCTGGAGGGACAGTCCCAATGAAAAACTATTTTTT
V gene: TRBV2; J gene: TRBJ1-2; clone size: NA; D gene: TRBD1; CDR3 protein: CASRTDRGLSGYTF; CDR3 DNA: TGTGCCAGCAGGACGGACAGGGGGCTCTCTGGCTACACCTTC
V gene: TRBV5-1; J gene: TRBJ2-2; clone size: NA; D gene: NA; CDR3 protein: CASSPKRGSQPNTGELFF; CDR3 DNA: TGCGCCAGCAGCCCTAAAAGGGGGTCACAACCGAACACCGGGGAGCTGTTTTTT
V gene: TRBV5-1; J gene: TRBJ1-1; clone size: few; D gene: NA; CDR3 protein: CASTPGGTQNTEAFF; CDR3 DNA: TGCGCCAGCACGCCGGGCGGGACACAGAACACTGAAGCTTTCTTT
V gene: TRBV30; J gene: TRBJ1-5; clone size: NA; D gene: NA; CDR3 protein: CAWSWKGGVQPQHF; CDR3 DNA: TGTGCCTGGAGTTGGAAGGGAGGGGTTCAGCCCCAGCATTTT
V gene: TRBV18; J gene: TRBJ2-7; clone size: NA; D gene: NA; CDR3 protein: CASSPPIRGPYEQYF; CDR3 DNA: TGTGCCAGCTCACCACCGATCAGGGGCCCCTACGAGCAGTACTTC
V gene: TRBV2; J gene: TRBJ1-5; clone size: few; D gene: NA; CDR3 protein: CASRSEQGYSNQPQHF; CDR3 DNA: TGTGCCAGCAGATCCGAACAGGGATATAGCAATCAGCCCCAGCATTTT
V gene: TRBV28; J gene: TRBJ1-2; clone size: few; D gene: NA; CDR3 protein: CAIGLYGYTF; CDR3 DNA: TGTGCCATCGGTCTTTATGGCTACACCTTC
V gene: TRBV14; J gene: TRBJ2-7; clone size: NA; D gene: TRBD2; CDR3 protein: CASSALAGGAYEQYF; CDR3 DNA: TGTGCCAGCAGCGCACTAGCGGGGGGGGCCTACGAGCAGTACTTC
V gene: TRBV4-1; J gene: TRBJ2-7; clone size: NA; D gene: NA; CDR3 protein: CASSPYGAPSSYEQYF; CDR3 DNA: TGCGCCAGCAGCCCGTACGGGGCCCCCAGCTCCTACGAGCAGTACTTC
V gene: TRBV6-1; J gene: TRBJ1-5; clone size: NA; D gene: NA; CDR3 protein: CANKVTSNQPQHF; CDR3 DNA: TGTGCCAACAAGGTGACTAGCAATCAGCCCCAGCATTTT
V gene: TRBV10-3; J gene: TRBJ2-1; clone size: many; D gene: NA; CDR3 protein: CAISGGLDNEQFF; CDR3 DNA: TGTGCCATCAGTGGAGGACTCGACAATGAGCAGTTCTTC
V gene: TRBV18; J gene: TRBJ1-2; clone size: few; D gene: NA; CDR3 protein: CASSPSSPYGYTF; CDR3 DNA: TGTGCCAGCTCACCAAGTTCGCCCTATGGCTACACCTTC
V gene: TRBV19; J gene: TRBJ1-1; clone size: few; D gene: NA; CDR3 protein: CASSPARGVNTEAFF; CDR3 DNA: TGTGCCAGTAGCCCGGCAAGGGGGGTGAACACTGAAGCTTTCTTT
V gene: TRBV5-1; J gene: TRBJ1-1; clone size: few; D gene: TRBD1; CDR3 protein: CASSSQGSGTEAFF; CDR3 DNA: TGCGCCAGCAGCTCACAGGGGAGTGGAACTGAAGCTTTCTTT
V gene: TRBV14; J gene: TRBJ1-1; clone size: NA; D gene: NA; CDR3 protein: CASSPLPGQTNTEAFF; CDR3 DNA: TGTGCCAGCAGCCCCCTCCCCGGACAGACAAACACTGAAGCTTTCTTT
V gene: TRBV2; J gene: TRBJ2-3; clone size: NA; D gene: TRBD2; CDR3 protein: CASTVAGGGDTQYF; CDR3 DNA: TGTGCCAGCACCGTAGCGGGGGGAGGAGATACGCAGTATTTT
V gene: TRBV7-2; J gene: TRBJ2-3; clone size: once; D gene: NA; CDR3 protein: CASREPRNTQYF; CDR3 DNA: TGTGCCAGCAGGGAACCACGGAATACGCAGTATTTT
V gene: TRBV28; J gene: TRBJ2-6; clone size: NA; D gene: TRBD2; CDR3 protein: CASTGGDMTGANVLTF; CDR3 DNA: TGTGCCAGCACCGGGGGGGACATGACTGGGGCCAACGTCCTGACTTTC
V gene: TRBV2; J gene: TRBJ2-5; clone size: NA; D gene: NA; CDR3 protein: CASSEEMATSGETQYF; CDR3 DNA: TGTGCCAGCAGTGAAGAAATGGCGACTTCGGGGGAGACCCAGTACTTC
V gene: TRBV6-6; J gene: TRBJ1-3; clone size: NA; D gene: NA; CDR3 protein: CASSLPPGSGNTIYF; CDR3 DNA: TGTGCCAGCAGCCTTCCCCCAGGGAGTGGAAACACCATATATTTT
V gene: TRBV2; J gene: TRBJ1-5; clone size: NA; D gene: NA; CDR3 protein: CASHLNPNQPQHF; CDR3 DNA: TGTGCCAGCCACCTCAACCCGAATCAGCCCCAGCATTTT
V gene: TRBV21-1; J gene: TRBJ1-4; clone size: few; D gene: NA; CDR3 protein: CASSTRTGDDEKLFF; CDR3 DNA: TGTGCCAGCAGCACCCGGACAGGGGATGATGAAAAACTGTTTTTT
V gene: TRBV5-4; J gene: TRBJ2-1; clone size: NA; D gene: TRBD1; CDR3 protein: CASSLVGQGVYNEQFF; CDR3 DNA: TGTGCCAGCAGCTTGGTGGGACAGGGTGTGTACAATGAGCAGTTCTTC
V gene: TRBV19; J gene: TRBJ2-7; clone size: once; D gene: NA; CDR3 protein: CASSRRTHLLQYF; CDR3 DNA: TGTGCCAGTAGTAGAAGGACACATCTTTTGCAGTACTTC
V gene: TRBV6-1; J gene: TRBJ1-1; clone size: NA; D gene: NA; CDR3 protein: CASRPQGGVTEAFF; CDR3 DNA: TGTGCCAGCAGGCCCCAGGGAGGAGTCACTGAAGCTTTCTTT
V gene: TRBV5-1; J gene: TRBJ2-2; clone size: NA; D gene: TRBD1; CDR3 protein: CASSLRTGSAGELFF; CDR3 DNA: TGCGCCAGCAGCTTGAGGACAGGGTCCGCCGGGGAGCTGTTTTTT
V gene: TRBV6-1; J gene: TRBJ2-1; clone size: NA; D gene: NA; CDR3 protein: CASSELLLPYNEQFF; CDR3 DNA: TGTGCCAGCAGTGAACTACTTTTACCCTACAATGAGCAGTTCTTC
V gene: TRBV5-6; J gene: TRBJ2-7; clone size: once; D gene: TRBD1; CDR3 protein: CASSWGTGPHEQYF; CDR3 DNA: TGTGCCAGCAGCTGGGGGACAGGGCCCCACGAGCAGTACTTC
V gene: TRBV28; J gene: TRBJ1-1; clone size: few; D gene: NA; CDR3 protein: CASSLKQITEAFF; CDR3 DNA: TGTGCCAGCAGTCTCAAACAGATCACTGAAGCTTTCTTT
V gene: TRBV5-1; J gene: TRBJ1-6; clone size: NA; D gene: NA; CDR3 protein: CASSASIRDYNSPLHF; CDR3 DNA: TGCGCCAGCAGCGCCTCCATTCGGGACTATAATTCACCCCTCCACTTT